These 2 T cell receptor beta chains share one sample of origin, sequenced in a study of human T cells and chemical hapten exposure (dated by TCRdb to the early 2020s). The library came from RACE. Sequencing was carried out with a NextSeq 500. The public reads were quality trimmed at Q25 with fastp and then assembled into clones with MiXCR by TCRdb, keeping productive beta chains. All rows with the same CDR3 protein become a single entry with the most common DNA and genes. Here the sample has some 330,000 distinct CDR3 sequences; around 5% occur a single time. Under 9.5% of the sample comes from the top ten. The time point label here, explained by the study, means: pre-sensitization, week 0. Per the publication, the treatment or condition label means: therapeutic diphenylcyclopropenone sensitization with weekly scalp DPC. The source material was whole blood, sampled in connection with sensitization to the hapten diphenylcyclopropenone (DPC). All receptors come from a woman under 30 with alopecia areata. Some clones in this sample may be carry-over from other donors' samples.

This clonotype was observed a handful of times. The chain links TRBV7-9 to TRBJ2-2; a possible D gene is TRBD1 (5 bases). The CDR3 totals 19 residues. CDR1 and CDR2 from the germline V gene are SEHNR and FQNEAQ (reference sequence). The V end was cut by 1 base, the J end by 1 base, with 19 bases between. The DNA for the CDR3 is TGTGCCAGCAGCTTAGGACTCCTCGTCAGGGCTGTGAACACCGGGGAGCTGTTTTTT. It specifies CASSLGLLVRAVNTGELFF.

The chain is built from TRBV11-2 and TRBJ1-1; tentatively, D is TRBD1 (5 bases). The length of the CDR3 is 15 residues. V lost 4 bases, J lost 4 bases, and 16 bases lay in between. Germline loops: CDR1 SGHAT, CDR2 FQNNGV. This chain's CDR3 is CASSSGWRGGTEAFF. DNA for the CDR3: TGTGCCAGCAGCTCCGGATGGAGGGGTGGCACTGAAGCTTTCTTT.